Below, 30 T cell receptor beta chains from the same sample are listed, as sequenced in a study of T cells after yellow fever vaccination. TCRdb called the 5' RACE reads again in MiXCR, with one record for every CDR3 protein. The table has about 300,000 distinct CDR3 sequences, approximately 10% seen once. This sample comprised CD4+ T cells sorted from PBMCs, obtained 5 days after the yellow fever booster vaccination. The receptors were gathered from a man between 18 and 29 years old who received the YFV17D yellow fever vaccine.

The V call is TRBV7-2, the J call TRBJ2-3, with TRBD2 identical over 10 bases. The V gene end was trimmed by 5 bases and the J gene end by 6 bases; junction bases not matched to a gene: 5. The CDR3 runs to 14 residues. CDR1 is SGHTA and CDR2 is FQGNSA in the germline V gene. The CDR3 DNA follows: TGTGCCAGCAGCCGTAGCGGGGGGCTGGATACGCAGTATTTT. It is translated as CASSRSGGLDTQYF. The full variable domain, with the rest looked up from reference TRBV7-2 and TRBJ2-3, is GAGVSQSPSNKVTEKGKDVELRCDPISGHTALYWYRQSLGQGLEFLIYFQGNSAPDKSGLPSDRFSAERTGGSVSTLTIQRTQQEDSAVYLCASSRSGGLDTQYFGPGTRLTVL.

The rearrangement links TRBV30 to TRBJ1-3; D remains unclear. The CDR3 runs 13 residues. V was pared by 0 bases and J by 3 bases, with 6 bases between. Germline CDR1 and CDR2: GTSNPN and SVGIG (reference sequence). The CDR3 here is CAWSVVLGNTIYF. The CDR3 DNA follows: TGTGCCTGGAGTGTGGTCCTTGGAAACACCATATATTTT.

This clonotype appeared a few times. V gene TRBV7-9 combines with J gene TRBJ1-3; D is perhaps TRBD1 (5 bases). CDR1 is SEHNR, CDR2 FQNEAQ, per germline (reference sequence). Trimming pared 7 bases from V and 0 bases from J, leaving 13 bases between. The CDR3 has 15 amino acids. The CDR3 sequence is CASNPGAFSGNTIYF. The CDR3 DNA sequence: TGTGCCAGCAACCCCGGGGCCTTCTCTGGAAACACCATATATTTT.

This clonotype came up a few times. The V call is TRBV10-3, the J call TRBJ1-3; no clear D. From germline, CDR1 is ENHRY and CDR2 SYGVKD. There are 15 residues in the CDR3. The germline V and J ends were trimmed by 7 bases and 2 bases, with 15 bases remaining between them. This chain's CDR3 is CAITPGLVPGNTIYF. CDR3 DNA sequence: TGTGCCATCACCCCCGGCCTCGTTCCTGGAAACACCATATATTTT.

The gene calls are TRBV7-9 and TRBJ2-5; D possibly corresponds to TRBD2 (6 bases). CDR1 SEHNR and CDR2 FQNEAQ come from the germline V gene (reference sequence). With 3 bases removed from V and 1 base from J, the gap between germline ends came to 9 bases. The CDR3 is 14 amino acids. CDR3: CASSFMGGQETQYF. The CDR3 DNA reads TGTGCCAGCAGCTTCATGGGGGGCCAAGAGACCCAGTACTTC.

J is TRBJ2-3 and V is TRBV5-1; no reliable D call. The V gene's germline CDR1 is SGHRS and CDR2 YFSETQ. V was cut by 4 bases and J by 4 bases, with 13 bases left in between. This CDR3 is 14 amino acids long. The DNA for the CDR3 is TGCGCCAGCAGCCACGGACCACAACCAGATACGCAGTATTTT. This gives the protein CASSHGPQPDTQYF.

The chain links TRBV12-3 or TRBV12-4 to TRBJ2-7; TRBD1 matches at 7 bases. V dropped 2 bases and J dropped 3; count of bases not matched to a gene: 13. The CDR3 sequence is 17 residues long. CDR3 DNA sequence: TGTGCCAGCAGTTTAAGGGTTTCTAGGGCAGGGGGCTACGAGCAGTACTTC. Translation: CASSLRVSRAGGYEQYF.

In this sample, this clonotype turned up many times. This rearrangement joins TRBV6-6 to TRBJ2-3; D may be TRBD1 (6 bases). Deletions cut 8 bases from V and 3 bases from J, with 15 bases between. The V gene's germline CDR1 is MNHNY and CDR2 SVGAGI (reference sequence). The CDR3 extends over 14 amino acids. The CDR3 protein is CASYQTGLTDTQYF. The CDR3 DNA follows: TGTGCCAGCTACCAGACAGGCCTAACAGATACGCAGTATTTT.

There are many counts of this clonotype. The chain couples TRBV14 to TRBJ2-5; no reliable D call. Germline V CDR1 and CDR2: SGHDN, FVKESK. V lost 2 bases, J lost 2 bases, and 18 bases lay in between. The CDR3 totals 17 residues. The CDR3 is CASSQTAWVRPQETQYF. The CDR3 DNA sequence: TGTGCCAGCAGCCAAACGGCGTGGGTTCGGCCGCAAGAGACCCAGTACTTC.

This clonotype came up a few times. The J gene is TRBJ1-1, the V gene TRBV11-3; D is unresolved. Trimming took off 1 base at V and 6 bases at J, with 3 bases between the two ends. The CDR3 loop spans 11 amino acids. Germline loops: CDR1 SGHNT, CDR2 YENEEA. Here the CDR3 reads CASSLGAEAFF. CDR3 nucleotides: TGTGCCAGCAGCTTAGGAGCTGAAGCTTTCTTT.

A few counts support this clonotype. The chain combines TRBV5-1 with TRBJ2-3, with TRBD2 as a possible D gene (7 bases). This CDR3 is built from 16 residues. The ends were cut back, 4 bases at V and 3 bases at J, with 18 bases in the middle. Germline assignment: CDR1 SGHRS and CDR2 YFSETQ. CDR3 coding DNA: TGCGCCAGCAGCCCCCGGGGAGCGGGGACAACAGATACGCAGTATTTT. Its translation: CASSPRGAGTTDTQYF.

The chain has TRBV7-9 and TRBJ1-2; 7 nucleotides line up with TRBD1. The CDR3 runs 16 residues. The germline gives CDR1 SEHNR, CDR2 FQNEAQ (reference sequence). The V and J ends lost 2 bases and 3 bases, in that order; junction bases with no gene match: 9. CDR3 amino acids: CASSLPTLRGYYGYTF. The CDR3 coding sequence is TGTGCCAGCAGCTTACCCACACTCAGGGGGTACTATGGCTACACCTTC.

The genes are TRBV6-5 and TRBJ1-3, with D perhaps matching TRBD1 (6 bases). Trimming took 0 bases from V and 2 from J, leaving 11 bases between them. The CDR3 sequence is 16 residues long. Germline V CDR1 and CDR2: MNHEY, SVGAGI. The DNA for the CDR3 is TGTGCCAGCAGTTACTCCAGGACAGCCGCTGGAAACACCATATATTTT. Protein: CASSYSRTAAGNTIYF.

This clonotype has only a few counts. V usage is TRBV7-2 and J usage is TRBJ2-3; 7 bases agree with TRBD1. Germline V gene lookup returns CDR1 SGHTA and CDR2 FQGNSA. The CDR3 has 16 amino acids. With V trimmed by 2 bases and J by 6 bases, 11 bases remained unmatched. The chain's CDR3 is CASSLRDSFNWDTQYF. The CDR3 coding sequence is TGTGCCAGCAGCTTACGGGACAGCTTTAATTGGGATACGCAGTATTTT.

CDR3 protein: CASSPGTVTGELFF. The CDR3 DNA sequence: TGTGCCAGCAGCCCCGGGACAGTCACCGGGGAGCTGTTTTTT. This chain links TRBV7-3 with TRBJ2-2; 7 nucleotides match TRBD1. Unmatched junction bases numbered 4, after V lost 5 bases and J lost 4 bases. The CDR3 covers 14 residues. Germline V gene lookup returns CDR1 SGHTA and CDR2 FQGTGA.

Ten or more counts support this clonotype. The chain uses TRBV20-1 and TRBJ1-2, with 8 bases lining up with TRBD1. The J segment lost 8 bases and the V segment lost 0 bases, leaving 5 bases of the junction unmatched. The CDR3 spans 13 residues. Germline V CDR1 and CDR2: DFQATT, SNEGSKA (reference sequence). The chain's CDR3 is CSAREPDREGYTF. CDR3 DNA sequence: TGCAGTGCTAGAGAACCGGACAGGGAGGGCTACACCTTC.

V and J are TRBV5-1 and TRBJ2-5; 8 bases are a match to TRBD1. CDR1 is SGHRS, CDR2 YFSETQ, per germline. This CDR3 spans 15 amino acids. V dropped 2 bases and J dropped 2; count of bases not matched to a gene: 5. The CDR3 DNA reads as TGCGCCAGCAGCTTTTCACAGGGGGGACAAGAGACCCAGTACTTC. Protein sequence: CASSFSQGGQETQYF. The full variable domain, in which reference TRBV5-1 and TRBJ2-5 provide the parts outside the CDR3, is KAGVTQTPRYLIKTRGQQVTLSCSPISGHRSVSWYQQTPGQGLQFLFEYFSETQRNKGNFPGRFSGRQFSNSRSEMNVSTLELGDSALYLCASSFSQGGQETQYFGPGTRLLVL.

This clonotype was seen more than once but under ten times. The rearrangement links TRBV5-6 to TRBJ1-4, with 8 bases matching TRBD1. V was pared by 0 bases and J by 4 bases, with 8 bases of the junction left unmatched. Germline V CDR1 and CDR2: SGHDT, YYEEEE. CDR3 size: 17 residues. CDR3 DNA sequence: TGTGCCAGCAGCTTGGTGCAGGGGGCTCGAAGTAATGAAAAACTGTTTTTT. It encodes CASSLVQGARSNEKLFF.

The sample holds a few counts of this clonotype. The rearrangement uses TRBV11-2 and TRBJ1-4; no firm D call. Germline loops: CDR1 SGHAT, CDR2 FQNNGV. CDR3 length: 13 residues. V lost 1 base to trimming and J lost 8 bases, with 8 bases between them. The CDR3: CASSLGVGEKLFF. The CDR3 bases are TGTGCCAGCAGCTTAGGGGTGGGGGAAAAACTGTTTTTT.

As to this clonotype: This could be a read error, since a much larger clone is one nucleotide away. The V call is TRBV20-1, the J call TRBJ1-5, with no clear D. The CDR3 has 14 residues. Germline assignment: CDR1 DFQATT and CDR2 SNEGSKA (reference sequence). Trimming stripped 4 bases from V and 0 bases from J, with 10 bases between. The CDR3 DNA reads as TGCAGTGCTATTTATAGTTATAGCAATCAGCCCCAGCATTTT. Its translation is CSAIYSYSNQPQHF.

V usage is TRBV19 and J usage is TRBJ1-1, with D hard to call. Trimming pared 3 bases from V and 11 bases from J, leaving 10 bases between. The CDR3 totals 11 residues. Per germline, CDR1 LNHDA and CDR2 SQIVND (reference sequence). The CDR3 coding sequence is TGTGCCAGTAGTATTGGCGGGAAGGCTTTCTTT. Amino acid sequence: CASSIGGKAFF.

At least ten counts were recorded for this clonotype. The V call is TRBV7-3, the J call TRBJ2-3; 8 bases are a match to TRBD1. J lost 9 bases, V lost 5 bases, and 16 bases had no gene match. Germline V gene data show CDR1 as SGHTA and CDR2 as FQGTGA. The CDR3 covers 16 residues. The CDR3 nucleotides read TGTGCCAGCAGCCCCACGGCCCGGACAGGGAAGGACACGCAGTATTTT. This encodes CASSPTARTGKDTQYF.

The chain links TRBV5-4 to TRBJ2-3; 7 bases map to TRBD2. Germline trimming cut 0 bases from V and 6 bases from J; bases unmatched to any gene: 10. Germline CDR1 SGHNT, CDR2 YYREEE (reference sequence). The CDR3 is 16 residues long. The CDR3 DNA reads as TGTGCCAGCAGCTTGGGGGACTACCAGGCCATGGATACGCAGTATTTT. Its protein product is CASSLGDYQAMDTQYF.

This clonotype was picked up many times. The chain links TRBV4-2 to TRBJ2-2; D perhaps matches TRBD2 (7 bases). The germline CDR1 and CDR2 sequences are LGHNA and YNFKEQ. The CDR3 covers 14 residues. V was pared by 8 bases and J by 4 bases, with 14 bases between. The CDR3: CASSRGAVTGELFF. CDR3 coding DNA: TGTGCCAGCTCCCGGGGGGCGGTCACCGGGGAGCTGTTTTTT.

This clonotype was observed at least ten times. The chain couples TRBV6-5 to TRBJ2-5; D is undetermined. CDR1 MNHEY and CDR2 SVGAGI come from the germline V gene. The CDR3 runs to 15 residues. The ends were cut back, 6 bases at V and 1 base at J, with 15 bases in the middle. In DNA form, the CDR3 reads TGTGCCAGCAGCCCATCGAGACACCCCCAAGAGACCCAGTACTTC. Translated: CASSPSRHPQETQYF.

A few counts support this clonotype. V is TRBV12-3 or TRBV12-4 and J is TRBJ2-1; D is possibly TRBD1 or TRBD2 (6 bases each). Trimming shortened V by 5 bases and J by 1 base, and 18 bases separated the two germline ends. CDR3 length: 17 residues. This CDR3 reads CASSHPPGAGSYNEQFF. The DNA for the CDR3 is TGTGCCAGCAGTCACCCCCCGGGGGCTGGATCCTACAATGAGCAGTTCTTC.

This clonotype was counted between two and nine times. This chain connects TRBV10-3 to TRBJ2-3, with 13 bases fitting TRBD2. Per the germline V gene, CDR1 is ENHRY and CDR2 is SYGVKD. This CDR3 is 15 amino acids long. J gave up 4 bases and V 5 bases, and 3 bases lay outside the gene matches. The CDR3 protein is CAISRTSGGSDTQYF. The CDR3 nucleotides are TGTGCCATCAGTCGGACTAGCGGGGGTTCAGATACGCAGTATTTT.

The CDR3 here is CASSARQGEGEKLFF. In DNA form, the CDR3 reads TGTGCCAGCAGCGCACGACAGGGGGAAGGTGAAAAACTGTTTTTT. The chain has TRBV7-9 and TRBJ1-4, with 9 bases identical to TRBD1. After removal of 5 bases from V and 7 bases from J, the junction contained 8 bases not matched to a gene. CDR3 length equals 15 residues. CDR1 is SEHNR, CDR2 FQNEAQ, per germline (reference sequence).

This clonotype was seen many times. The V and J genes are TRBV29-1 and TRBJ2-3; 7 nucleotides line up with TRBD2. From germline, CDR1 is SQVTM and CDR2 ANQGSEA. The CDR3 length is 12 residues. The ends lost 6 bases at V and 1 base at J; junction bases unmatched: 1. CDR3 sequence: CSVREGTDTQYF. The CDR3 DNA reads as TGCAGCGTCCGGGAGGGCACAGATACGCAGTATTTT.

This clonotype was seen a few times. V usage is TRBV20-1 and J usage is TRBJ2-3, with 10 bases identical to TRBD2. Germline CDR1 DFQATT, CDR2 SNEGSKA (reference sequence). The junction had 9 bases not matched to a gene; V was cut back by 3 bases and J by 6 bases. The CDR3 is 15 residues long. The CDR3 reads CSASPAGGPGDTQYF. CDR3 DNA sequence: TGCAGTGCTAGCCCAGCGGGGGGGCCAGGGGATACGCAGTATTTT.